The sequence of this T cell receptor (beta chain) was determined in a study of shared clonotypes between healthy human individuals. Study-level points and caveats: Generation probabilities were higher for clonotypes shared across all four sorted-subset donors than for unshared ones. Limited genetic and exposure-history diversity came from having few donors.

With respect to this clone: What it recognizes is unknown.

CD8 cells classed as naive were CD45RO-negative and positively selected for CCR7, excluding terminally differentiated effector memory CD45RA+ cells. Those who donated, Caucasian adults without exception, all lived in Nashville, Tennessee. Per the original methods: ImmunoSEQ yielded junction-only sequences lacking quality scores, so filtering differed. Here immunoSEQ multiplex PCR was the method, and the copy in TCRdb shows in-frame clones only, minus some. V, J and clone size were drawn from that table, and D and trimming were deduced from the DNA. The sample carries about 2.1 million clones, about 93% recorded once. From germline, CDR1 is SNHLY and CDR2 FYNNEI. The CDR3 runs to 16 residues. The V gene lost 1 base and the J gene lost 2 bases, with 15 bases spanning the gap.

This sequence was found in a young man in good health. Some clones in this sample may be carry-over from other donors' samples. The chain carries TRBV2 and TRBJ2-7; tentative D call: TRBD1 (5 bases). Sequencing was carried out using naive CD8+ T cells from PBMCs. CDR3 amino acids: CASSEVDIGAPYEQYF. For the CDR3, the DNA is TGTGCCAGCAGTGAAGTGGACATAGGGGCCCCCTACGAGCAGTACTTC.